This TCR beta chain was sequenced during a study of human T cells and chemical hapten exposure. Study conclusions and caveats: Donors had alopecia, so their immune response may differ from healthy people's.

Only a few counts were recorded for this clonotype. The antigen is undetermined. Time point denoted: pre-sensitization, week 0. Treatment defined: therapeutic diphenylcyclopropenone sensitization with weekly scalp DPC. Total RNA was isolated from unfractionated whole blood. CDR3 size: 16 residues. Germline values: CDR1 SQVTM, CDR2 ANQGSEA. V dropped 2 bases and J dropped 5; count of bases not matched to a gene: 14. Individual cDNA molecules received unique molecular identifiers in the library. TCRdb re-called the RACE reads through MiXCR, storing one row per CDR3 protein. The table has 50,000 to 65,000 distinct CDR3 sequences, 11% seen once.

The sequenced sample was whole blood, obtained in connection with sensitization to the hapten diphenylcyclopropenone (DPC). The TCR was taken from a woman aged 40 to 49 with alopecia areata. Some clones in this sample may be carry-over from other donors' samples. V gene TRBV29-1 combines with J gene TRBJ2-5; 7 nucleotides agree with TRBD1. CDR3 loop: CSVELFARGRTETQYF. Written as DNA, the CDR3 is TGCAGCGTTGAACTTTTCGCGAGGGGGCGCACGGAGACCCAGTACTTC.